This T cell receptor (beta chain) was retrieved from a study of cytomegalovirus exposure and HLA in healthy donors. Study-wide background: Caucasian-associated ancestry cluster membership applied to around 76% of 300 to 450 genotyped donors. General study findings and limits: CMV antigen specificity was confirmed in vitro for three CMV-associated chains.

In regard to this clone: Its antigen is still unknown.

13 Jbeta primers and 60 Vbeta primers were used for the PCR. Profiling relied on immunoSEQ multiplex PCR, and the TCRdb table lists in-frame clones only, not all of them. This sample's clone table lists roughly 120,000 clones. The CDR3 runs 17 residues. V gave up 2 bases and J gave up 8 bases; unmatched junction bases: 16. Germline CDR1 and CDR2: SGHRS and YFSETQ. The chain employs TRBV5-1 and TRBJ1-2, with 9 bases matching TRBD1. The sample taken for sequencing was PBMCs. The receptor was derived from a man aged 18 to 35 in good health and CMV-seronegative. The CDR3 here is CASSFGGTGKLLGGYTF. The CDR3 region has the DNA TGCGCCAGCAGCTTTGGGGGGACAGGGAAACTACTGGGAGGCTACACCTTC.